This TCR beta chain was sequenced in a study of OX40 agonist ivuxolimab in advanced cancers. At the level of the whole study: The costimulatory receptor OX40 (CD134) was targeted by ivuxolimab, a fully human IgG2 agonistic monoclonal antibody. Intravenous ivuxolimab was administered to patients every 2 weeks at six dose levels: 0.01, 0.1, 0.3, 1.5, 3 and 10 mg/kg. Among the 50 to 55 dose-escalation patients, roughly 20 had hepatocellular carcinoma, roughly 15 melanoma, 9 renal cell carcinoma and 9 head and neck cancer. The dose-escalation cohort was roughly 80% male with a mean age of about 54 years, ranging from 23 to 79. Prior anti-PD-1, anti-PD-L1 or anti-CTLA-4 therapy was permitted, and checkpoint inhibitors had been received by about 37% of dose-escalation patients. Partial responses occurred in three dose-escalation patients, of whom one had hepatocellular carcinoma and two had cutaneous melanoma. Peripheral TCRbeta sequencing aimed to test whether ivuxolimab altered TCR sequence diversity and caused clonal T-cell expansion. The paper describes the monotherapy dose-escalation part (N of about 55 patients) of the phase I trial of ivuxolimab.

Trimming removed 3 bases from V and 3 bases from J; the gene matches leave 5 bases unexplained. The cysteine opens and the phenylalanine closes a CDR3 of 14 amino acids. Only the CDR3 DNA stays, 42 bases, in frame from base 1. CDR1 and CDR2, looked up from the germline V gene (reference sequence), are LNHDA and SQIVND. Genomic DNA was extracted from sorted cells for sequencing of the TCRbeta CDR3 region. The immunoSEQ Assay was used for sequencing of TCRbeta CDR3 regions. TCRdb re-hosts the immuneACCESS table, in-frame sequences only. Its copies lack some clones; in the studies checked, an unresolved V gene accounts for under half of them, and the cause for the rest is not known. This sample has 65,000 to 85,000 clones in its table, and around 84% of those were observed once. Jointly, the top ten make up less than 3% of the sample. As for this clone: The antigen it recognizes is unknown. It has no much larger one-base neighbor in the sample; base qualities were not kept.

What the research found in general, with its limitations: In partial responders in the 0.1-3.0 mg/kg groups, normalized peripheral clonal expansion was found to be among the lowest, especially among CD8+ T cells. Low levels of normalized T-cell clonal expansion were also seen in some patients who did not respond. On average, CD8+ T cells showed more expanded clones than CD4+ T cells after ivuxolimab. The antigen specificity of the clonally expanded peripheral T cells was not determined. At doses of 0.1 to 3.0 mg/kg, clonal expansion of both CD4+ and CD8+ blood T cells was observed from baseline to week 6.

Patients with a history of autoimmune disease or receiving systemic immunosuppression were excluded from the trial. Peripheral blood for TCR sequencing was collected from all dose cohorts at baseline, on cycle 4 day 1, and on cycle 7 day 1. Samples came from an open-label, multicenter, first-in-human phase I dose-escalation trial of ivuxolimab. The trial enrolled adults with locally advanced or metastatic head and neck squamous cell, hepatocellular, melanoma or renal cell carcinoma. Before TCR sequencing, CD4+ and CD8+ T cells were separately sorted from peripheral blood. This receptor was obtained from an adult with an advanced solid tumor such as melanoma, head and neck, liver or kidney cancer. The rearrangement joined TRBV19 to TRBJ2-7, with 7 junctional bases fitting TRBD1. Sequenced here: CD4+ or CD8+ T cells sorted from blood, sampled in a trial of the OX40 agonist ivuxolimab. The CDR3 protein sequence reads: CASSMTGQGYEQYF. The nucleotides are TGTGCCAGTAGTATGACAGGGCAAGGCTACGAGCAGTACTTC. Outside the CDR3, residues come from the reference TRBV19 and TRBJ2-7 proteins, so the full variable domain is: DGGITQSPKYLFRKEGQNVTLSCEQNLNHDAMYWYRQDPGQGLRLIYYSQIVNDFQKGDIAEGYSVSREKKESFPLTVTSAQKNPTAFYLCASSMTGQGYEQYFGPGTRLTVT.